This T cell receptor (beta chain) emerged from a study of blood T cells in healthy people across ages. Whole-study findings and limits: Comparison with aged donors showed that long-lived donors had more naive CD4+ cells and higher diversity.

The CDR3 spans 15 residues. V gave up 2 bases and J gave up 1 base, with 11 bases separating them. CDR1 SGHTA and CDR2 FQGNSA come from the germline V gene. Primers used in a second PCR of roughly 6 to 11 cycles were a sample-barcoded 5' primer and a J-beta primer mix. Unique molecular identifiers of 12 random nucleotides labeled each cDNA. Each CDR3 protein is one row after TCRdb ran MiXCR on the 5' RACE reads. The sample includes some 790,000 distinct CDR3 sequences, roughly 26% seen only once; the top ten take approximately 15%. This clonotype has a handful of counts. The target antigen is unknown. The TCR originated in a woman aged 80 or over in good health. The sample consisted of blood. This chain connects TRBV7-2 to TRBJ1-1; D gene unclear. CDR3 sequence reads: CASSLLPVENTEAFF. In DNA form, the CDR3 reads TGTGCCAGCAGCTTATTGCCTGTAGAGAACACTGAAGCTTTCTTT.